These 21 T cell receptor beta chains came from one sample sequenced in a study of shared clonotypes between healthy human individuals (TCRdb year 2020). CD8 naive samples were obtained by positive selection for CCR7 among CD45RO-negative cells, yielding a CD45RA+CCR7+ population from which TemRA cells were excluded. Library preparation employed the immunoSEQ multiplex PCR assay. TCRdb provides this immuneACCESS table in a form limited to in-frame rearrangements. Some clones are lacking; in checked studies, under half of them reflect an unresolved V gene, and why the rest are absent is not known. For this sample there are about 550,000 clones; around 95% appear just once. Approximately 0.1% of the sample is held by the ten biggest clonotypes. Sequenced material: naive CD8+ T cells sorted from blood. Taken with the paper, the label for cell subset or site translates to: CD45RA+CCR7+. The receptors here all came from a woman in her twenties or thirties in good health.

This clone appeared a single time. The chain recombines TRBV6-1 with TRBJ1-5; 7 bases line up with TRBD1. J lost 6 bases, V lost 7 bases, and 12 bases had no gene match. CDR3 length: 15 residues. Germline V CDR1 and CDR2: MNHNS, SASEGT. The CDR3 sequence is CASTLDREGGQPQHF. The DNA of the CDR3 is TGTGCCAGCACCTTAGACAGGGAGGGAGGTCAGCCCCAGCATTTT.

The chain employs TRBV27 and TRBJ1-6; D is uncertain. CDR1 is MNHEY, CDR2 SMNVEV, per germline (reference sequence). CDR3 length: 14 residues. Trimming shortened V by 7 bases and J by 0 bases, and 7 bases separated the two germline ends. The CDR3, as DNA: TGTGCCAGCAAAGAGGGCTCCTATAATTCACCCCTCCACTTT. Translated: CASKEGSYNSPLHF.

V and J are TRBV19 and TRBJ1-2, with unresolved D. Deletions cut 0 bases from V and 1 base from J, with 9 bases between. The germline V gene has CDR1 LNHDA and CDR2 SQIVND (reference sequence). There are 15 residues in the CDR3. CDR3: CASSIDGQINYGYTF. The CDR3 DNA reads as TGTGCCAGTAGTATAGACGGGCAGATTAACTATGGCTACACCTTC.

The rearrangement joins TRBV4-1 to TRBJ1-5, with D hard to call. The CDR3 totals 13 residues. The germline V gene has CDR1 MGHRA and CDR2 YSYEKL. The germline V and J ends were trimmed by 3 bases and 6 bases, with 9 bases remaining between them. The CDR3 reads CASSQFWFQPQHF. CDR3 sequence (DNA): TGCGCCAGCAGCCAGTTCTGGTTTCAGCCCCAGCATTTT.

The CDR3 nucleotides read TGCGCCAGCAGCCAACCGGGAGAGGCAGATACGCAGTATTTT. It codes for CASSQPGEADTQYF. The chain has TRBV4-1 and TRBJ2-3, with D possibly TRBD2 on 6 matching bases. V lost 2 bases to trimming and J lost 4 bases, with 10 bases between them. The CDR3 consists of 14 residues. CDR1 is MGHRA, CDR2 YSYEKL, per germline.

The chain recombines TRBV7-2 with TRBJ1-5; D is undetermined. The CDR3 covers 15 residues. Trimming stripped 2 bases from V and 0 bases from J, with 8 bases between. The germline V gene encodes CDR1 SGHTA and CDR2 FQGNSA. CDR3 sequence (DNA): TGTGCCAGCAGCTTAACGGGGAATAGCAATCAGCCCCAGCATTTT. This sequence encodes CASSLTGNSNQPQHF.

The chain uses TRBV10-3 and TRBJ1-1, with 9 bases matching TRBD1. V lost 3 bases to trimming and J lost 7 bases; unmatched junction nucleotides: 6. This CDR3 is 14 amino acids long. Germline V gene lookup returns CDR1 ENHRY and CDR2 SYGVKD. The CDR3 loop reads CAISDTGQGFEAFF. CDR3 nucleotide sequence: TGTGCCATCAGTGACACGGGACAGGGATTTGAAGCTTTCTTT.

The rearrangement uses TRBV15 and TRBJ2-1; D possibly matches TRBD1 or TRBD2 (5 bases each). This CDR3 has 14 residues. Germline values: CDR1 LNHNV, CDR2 YYDKDF (reference sequence). V lost 4 bases and J 6 bases, leaving 13 bases between the germline ends. In DNA, the CDR3 is TGTGCCACCAGCACCAGAGGGGATTCCAATGAGCAGTTCTTC. Protein: CATSTRGDSNEQFF.

The rearrangement joins TRBV29-1 to TRBJ2-1; 8 positions match TRBD1. This CDR3 contains 13 residues. The trim removed 3 bases at V and 7 bases at J, leaving 5 bases unmatched. Germline V gene lookup returns CDR1 SQVTM and CDR2 ANQGSEA. The CDR3 bases are TGCAGCGTTGAGGGGCAGGGGGCGAATGAGCAGTTCTTC. Protein product: CSVEGQGANEQFF.

The chain couples TRBV27 to TRBJ2-2, with no clear D. CDR1 is MNHEY and CDR2 is SMNVEV in the germline V gene (reference sequence). The CDR3 length is 11 residues. V gave up 4 bases and J gave up 8 bases, with 5 bases separating them. The CDR3 DNA follows: TGTGCCAGCAGTTCTTTGGGGGAGCTGTTTTTT. This sequence encodes CASSSLGELFF.

V and J are TRBV10-2 and TRBJ2-7; D remains unclear. Per the germline V gene, CDR1 is WSHSY and CDR2 is SAAADI. V gave up 3 bases and J gave up 3 bases, with 6 bases separating them. This CDR3 region has 12 residues. CDR3 in DNA: TGCGCCAGCAGTGAAAACCACTACGAGCAGTACTTC. This codes for CASSENHYEQYF.

The chain recombines TRBV5-4 with TRBJ2-1; 9 bases are a match to TRBD1. Germline trimming cut 4 bases from V and 5 bases from J; bases unmatched to any gene: 4. The CDR3 length is 14 residues. Germline CDR1 and CDR2: SGHNT and YYREEE (reference sequence). In DNA, the CDR3 is TGTGCCAGCAGCACCGGGACAGGGCACAATGAGCAGTTCTTC. Protein sequence: CASSTGTGHNEQFF.

Written as DNA, the CDR3 is TGTGCCAGCAGTGACTCGGCTAGCGGGAGTTACAATGAGCAGTTCTTC. This codes for CASSDSASGSYNEQFF. This rearrangement joins TRBV6-4 to TRBJ2-1, with 10 bases lining up with TRBD2. Trimming cost V 0 bases and J 4 bases; bases outside gene matches: 3. The CDR3 is made up of 16 amino acids. Germline CDR1 reads MRHNA; CDR2 reads SNTAGT.

Points on this clone: Other DNA variants within this sample encode the same CDR3. This chain joins TRBV27 and TRBJ2-7; D gene unclear. The germline V and J ends were trimmed by 5 bases and 4 bases, with 12 bases remaining between them. In germline, CDR1 is MNHEY, CDR2 SMNVEV (reference sequence). There are 13 residues in the CDR3. DNA for the CDR3: TGTGCCAGCAGTCCGTCTGGTTCGTACGAGCAGTACTTC. It codes for CASSPSGSYEQYF.

This rearrangement joins TRBV9 to TRBJ2-1, with D possibly TRBD2 on 7 matching bases. This CDR3 spans 15 amino acids. Deletions cut 0 bases from V and 6 bases from J, with 13 bases between. The germline gives CDR1 SGDLS, CDR2 YYNGEE. The CDR3 loop reads CASSVEGGGANEQFF. The CDR3 nucleotides are TGTGCCAGCAGCGTAGAAGGGGGAGGGGCCAATGAGCAGTTCTTC.

V usage is TRBV28 and J usage is TRBJ1-4; D perhaps matches TRBD1 (5 bases). Germline-derived CDR1 and CDR2 are MDHEN and SYDVKM. V was pared by 3 bases and J by 11 bases, with 7 bases between. The CDR3 is made up of 11 amino acids. The CDR3 protein is CASSLEGKLFF. DNA for the CDR3: TGTGCCAGCAGTTTGGAGGGGAAACTGTTTTTT.

The gene calls are TRBV13 and TRBJ2-5; 12 nucleotides line up with TRBD2. The CDR3 is 16 residues long. V lost 5 bases and J lost 5; bases outside the gene matches: 9. CDR1 and CDR2 from the germline V gene are PRHDT and FYEKMQ (reference sequence). The CDR3 sequence: CASSPRLAGAVETQYF. CDR3 nucleotides: TGTGCCAGCAGCCCTAGACTAGCGGGGGCGGTGGAGACCCAGTACTTC. Full variable domain (outside the CDR3, taken from reference TRBV13 and TRBJ2-5): AAGVIQSPRHLIKEKRETATLKCYPIPRHDTVYWYQQGPGQDPQFLISFYEKMQSDKGSIPDRFSAQQFSDYHSELNMSSLELGDSALYFCASSPRLAGAVETQYFGPGTRLLVL.

This chain links TRBV19 with TRBJ1-2, with 8 bases identical to TRBD1. Germline assignment: CDR1 LNHDA and CDR2 SQIVND (reference sequence). The V gene end was trimmed by 4 bases and the J gene end by 8 bases; junction bases not matched to a gene: 9. This CDR3 spans 14 amino acids. CDR3 amino acids: CASSTTRDRRGYTF. DNA for the CDR3: TGTGCCAGTAGTACCACTCGGGACAGGCGGGGCTACACCTTC.

On this clone itself: Other DNA sequences within the sample encode an identical CDR3. The chain links TRBV19 to TRBJ1-5; D is ambiguous. V lost 1 base, J lost 4 bases, and 2 bases lay in between. Germline-derived CDR1 and CDR2 are LNHDA and SQIVND (reference sequence). CDR3 length equals 12 residues. CDR3 loop: CASSIVNQPQHF. The CDR3 nucleotides are TGTGCCAGTAGTATAGTGAATCAGCCCCAGCATTTT.

Only one count was recorded for this clone. The chain combines TRBV13 with TRBJ2-5, with D possibly being TRBD1 or TRBD2 (5 bases each). Between the trimmed V and J ends, which lost 4 bases and 5 bases, there was a span of 17 bases. Germline V CDR1 and CDR2: PRHDT, FYEKMQ (reference sequence). The CDR3 covers 15 residues. The CDR3 loop reads CASSSQGDGYETQYF. CDR3 nucleotides: TGTGCCAGCAGCTCCCAAGGGGACGGATATGAGACCCAGTACTTC.

This rearrangement joins TRBV30 to TRBJ2-3; 8 nucleotides line up with TRBD2. Germline V gene sequence: CDR1 GTSNPN, CDR2 SVGIG (reference sequence). J lost 5 bases, V lost 0 bases, and 4 bases had no gene match. The CDR3 totals 14 residues. The CDR3, as DNA: TGTGCCTGGAGTGTTGGGGCGGGAGGAGATACGCAGTATTTT. Encoded protein: CAWSVGAGGDTQYF.